The 29 T cell receptor beta chains below all came from one sample that was sequenced in a study of blood T cell repertoires in COVID-19. Repertoires were generated with immunoSEQ multiplex PCR, while TCRdb's copy carries only in-frame clones and drops some. The table shows under 450,000 clones, with about 91% occurring only once. Material for sequencing was peripheral blood. These TCRs come from a woman between 50 and 59 years old with COVID-19, enrolled during active disease.

The gene calls are TRBV27 and TRBJ1-5, with 9 bases that match TRBD1. CDR1 is MNHEY, CDR2 SMNVEV, per germline (reference sequence). Germline trimming cut 5 bases from V and 5 bases from J; bases unmatched to any gene: 7. This CDR3 has 15 residues. CDR3 sequence: CASSPQGAQHQPQHF. The CDR3 bases are TGTGCCAGCAGTCCACAGGGGGCGCAGCATCAGCCCCAGCATTTT.

J is TRBJ2-7 and V is TRBV5-1, with D perhaps TRBD2 (6 bases). V lost 4 bases and J lost 2, with 10 bases in between. Germline V CDR1 and CDR2: SGHRS, YFSETQ. The CDR3 is 13 residues long. In nucleotides, the CDR3 is TGCGCCAGCAGCCGGGGGTTCACCTACGAGCAGTACTTC. Its translation: CASSRGFTYEQYF.

This chain joins TRBV13 and TRBJ1-5; no firm D call. V lost 2 bases and J lost 7, with 6 bases in between. This CDR3 comprises 12 residues. Germline values: CDR1 PRHDT, CDR2 FYEKMQ (reference sequence). This CDR3 reads CASSLRGQPQHF. The DNA of the CDR3 is TGTGCCAGCAGCTTAAGAGGACAGCCCCAGCATTTT.

The chain uses TRBV18 and TRBJ2-7, with 7 bases aligning to TRBD1. Trimming cost V 3 bases and J 0 bases; bases outside gene matches: 8. The CDR3 covers 16 residues. From germline, CDR1 is KGHSH and CDR2 LQKENI. CDR3 bases: TGTGCCAGCTCACCGATACAGGGGACGAGCTCCTACGAGCAGTACTTC. This gives the protein CASSPIQGTSSYEQYF.

J is TRBJ2-7 and V is TRBV5-4, with TRBD1 as a possible D gene (7 bases). V lost 3 bases and J 6 bases, leaving 16 bases between the germline ends. CDR3 size: 14 residues. Germline CDR1 SGHNT, CDR2 YYREEE (reference sequence). CDR3 residues: CASSWAGGSSEQYF. Here the CDR3 DNA reads TGTGCCAGCAGCTGGGCAGGGGGGTCGAGCGAGCAGTACTTC.

The chain combines TRBV7-6 with TRBJ1-2; tentative D call: TRBD1 (5 bases). The CDR3 has 15 amino acids. The ends were cut back, 1 base at V and 6 bases at J, with 15 bases in the middle. Germline CDR1 is SGHVS and CDR2 is FNYEAQ. CDR3 DNA sequence: TGTGCCAGCAGCTTAGTCGGAGGGGCTGTAAATGGCTACACCTTC. It specifies CASSLVGGAVNGYTF. Variable domain in full (rest from reference TRBV7-6 and TRBJ1-2): GAGVSQSPRYKVTKRGQDVALRCDPISGHVSLYWYRQALGQGPEFLTYFNYEAQQDKSGLPNDRFSAERPEGSISTLTIQRTEQRDSAMYRCASSLVGGAVNGYTFGSGTRLTVV.

The chain has TRBV11-2 and TRBJ2-7; maybe TRBD1 (5 bases). CDR1 SGHAT and CDR2 FQNNGV come from the germline V gene. This CDR3 has 14 amino acids. V was shortened by 2 bases and J by 4 bases, with 12 bases between the two germline ends. This chain's CDR3 is CASSLQGGKYEQYF. As DNA, the CDR3 is TGTGCCAGCAGCTTACAGGGCGGTAAATACGAGCAGTACTTC.

The chain uses TRBV11-3 and TRBJ2-7; 11 bases agree with TRBD1. The germline gives CDR1 SGHNT, CDR2 YENEEA. CDR3 length: 14 amino acids. The trim removed 1 base at V and 8 bases at J, leaving 4 bases unmatched. CDR3 residues: CASSLGTGGAKQYF. The CDR3 nucleotides read TGTGCCAGCAGCTTAGGGACAGGGGGCGCGAAGCAGTACTTC.

The chain carries TRBV2 and TRBJ2-7; 9 positions match TRBD1. V was pared by 7 bases and J by 0 bases, with 7 bases of the junction left unmatched. The CDR3 has 15 residues. Germline V lookup: CDR1 SNHLY, CDR2 FYNNEI. As DNA, the CDR3 is TGTGCCAGCACCCTCGGACAGGGGATCTCCTACGAGCAGTACTTC. Its translation is CASTLGQGISYEQYF.

V and J are TRBV6-1 and TRBJ1-3; no firm D call. This CDR3 region has 17 residues. Trimming took 4 bases from V and 0 from J, leaving 16 bases between them. Per germline, CDR1 MNHNS and CDR2 SASEGT. CDR3 residues: CASSVGRELSSGNTIYF. The CDR3 nucleotides are TGTGCCAGCAGTGTCGGGCGGGAGTTGAGCTCTGGAAACACCATATATTTT.

The chain joins TRBV6-1 to TRBJ1-3; 7 positions match TRBD1. The CDR3 runs 16 residues. Germline V lookup: CDR1 MNHNS, CDR2 SASEGT. V shed 3 bases, J shed 2 bases, and the junction held 7 bases outside the gene matches. The CDR3 is CASSDERQGAGNTIYF. The CDR3 DNA reads TGTGCCAGCAGTGATGAGAGACAGGGTGCTGGAAACACCATATATTTT.

Only a few counts were recorded for this clone. The rearrangement uses TRBV6-4 and TRBJ2-2; D perhaps matches TRBD2 (6 bases). V dropped 2 bases and J dropped 3 bases, with 13 bases sitting between them. The germline V gene has CDR1 MRHNA and CDR2 SNTAGT. The CDR3 totals 16 residues. The chain's CDR3 is CASSDRESGHTGELFF. CDR3 DNA sequence: TGTGCCAGCAGTGACCGGGAGTCAGGACACACCGGGGAGCTGTTTTTT.

The V gene is TRBV19, the J gene TRBJ2-5, with D uncertain. Germline V gives CDR1 LNHDA, CDR2 SQIVND (reference sequence). V lost 2 bases to trimming and J lost 2 bases, with 9 bases between them. The CDR3 covers 14 residues. CDR3 protein: CASSIFRSQETQYF. CDR3 in DNA: TGTGCCAGTAGTATATTCCGGTCTCAAGAGACCCAGTACTTC.

This chain uses TRBV28 with TRBJ1-3; no definite D call. The length of the CDR3 is 16 residues. The germline gives CDR1 MDHEN, CDR2 SYDVKM. V shed 4 bases and J shed 0 bases, with 13 bases lying between them. CDR3 in DNA: TGTGCCAGCAGTTCGATACTGAGCTACTCTGGAAACACCATATATTTT. Its translation: CASSSILSYSGNTIYF.

This chain connects TRBV4-1 to TRBJ2-7, with a possible D match to TRBD2 (5 bases). Germline CDR1 MGHRA, CDR2 YSYEKL. With 1 base removed from V and 5 bases from J, the gap between germline ends came to 18 bases. This CDR3 region has 16 residues. CDR3 nucleotide sequence: TGCGCCAGCAGCCAAGGTTGGAGAGGTGAGGGTAACGAGCAGTACTTC. Its translation: CASSQGWRGEGNEQYF.

The J gene is TRBJ1-4, the V gene TRBV7-8, with D unclear. Germline lookup yields CDR1 SGHVS and CDR2 FQNEAQ. V lost 1 base, J lost 8 bases, and 17 bases lay in between. CDR3 size: 16 residues. CDR3: CASSLESPRIREKLFF. CDR3 in DNA: TGTGCCAGCAGCTTAGAATCCCCGCGGATTCGCGAAAAACTGTTTTTT.

This chain uses TRBV21-1 with TRBJ1-2; no check of the table's D call, TRBD1, against the DNA was made. TRBV21-1 counts as a pseudogene. The length of the CDR3 is 15 residues. CDR3 sequence: CASSKAQGQGRSYTF. The CDR3 bases are TGTGCCAGCAGCAAAGCCCAGGGACAGGGTAGGAGCTACACCTTC.

The J gene is TRBJ2-1, the V gene TRBV29-1, with a tentative D call TRBD2 (6 bases). This CDR3 contains 13 residues. Trimming cost V 6 bases and J 9 bases, with 18 bases left between them. Germline V gives CDR1 SQVTM, CDR2 ANQGSEA. The CDR3 DNA sequence: TGCAGCGTCCGGACTACCCTACATGGTGAGCAGTTCTTC. Protein product: CSVRTTLHGEQFF.

This clone showed up just a few times. The chain combines TRBV7-6 with TRBJ1-3; D perhaps matches TRBD1 (6 bases). Trimming shortened V by 6 bases and J by 0 bases, and 15 bases separated the two germline ends. The germline V gene encodes CDR1 SGHVS and CDR2 FNYEAQ. The CDR3 covers 16 residues. CDR3 loop: CASSPRDRFSGNTIYF. DNA of the CDR3: TGTGCCAGCAGTCCTAGAGACAGGTTCTCTGGAAACACCATATATTTT.

The rearrangement uses TRBV27 and TRBJ1-2, with D tentatively TRBD1 (5 bases). Germline V gene data show CDR1 as MNHEY and CDR2 as SMNVEV (reference sequence). The CDR3 runs 17 residues. V was pared by 6 bases and J by 4 bases, with 24 bases between. CDR3 in amino acids: CASSPEAEHRIVYGYTF. Here the CDR3 DNA reads TGTGCCAGCAGCCCTGAAGCCGAGCACAGGATAGTCTATGGCTACACCTTC.

The V call is TRBV5-1, the J call TRBJ2-7, with a tentative D call TRBD2 (5 bases). The CDR3 spans 12 residues. V lost 6 bases and J 5 bases, leaving 12 bases between the germline ends. Germline CDR1 reads SGHRS; CDR2 reads YFSETQ. The CDR3 sequence: CASKFSGNEQYF. The CDR3 bases are TGCGCCAGCAAGTTCTCGGGGAACGAGCAGTACTTC. Based on the CDR3 plus reference TRBV5-1 and TRBJ2-7, the full variable domain is KAGVTQTPRYLIKTRGQQVTLSCSPISGHRSVSWYQQTPGQGLQFLFEYFSETQRNKGNFPGRFSGRQFSNSRSEMNVSTLELGDSALYLCASKFSGNEQYFGPGTRLTVT.

V gene TRBV7-2 combines with J gene TRBJ2-3, with 7 bases identical to TRBD1. CDR1 and CDR2 from the germline V gene are SGHTA and FQGNSA. The junction had 6 bases not matched to a gene; V was cut back by 5 bases and J by 4 bases. The CDR3 extends over 14 amino acids. The CDR3 DNA reads as TGTGCCAGCAGCGCACAGACAGGGTCAGATACGCAGTATTTT. Translation: CASSAQTGSDTQYF. Drawing the rest from reference TRBV7-2 and TRBJ2-3, the complete variable domain is GAGVSQSPSNKVTEKGKDVELRCDPISGHTALYWYRQSLGQGLEFLIYFQGNSAPDKSGLPSDRFSAERTGGSVSTLTIQRTQQEDSAVYLCASSAQTGSDTQYFGPGTRLTVL.

The J gene is TRBJ2-7, the V gene TRBV29-1; D uncertain. Between the trimmed V and J ends, which lost 6 bases and 3 bases, there was a span of 12 bases. Germline loops: CDR1 SQVTM, CDR2 ANQGSEA. The CDR3 has 12 amino acids. The CDR3: CSVLVSSYEQYF. The DNA of the CDR3 is TGCAGCGTCCTCGTATCTAGCTACGAGCAGTACTTC.

The chain is built from TRBV9 and TRBJ1-4; a weak D match, TRBD1 (6 bases). The germline gives CDR1 SGDLS, CDR2 YYNGEE. The CDR3 has 15 amino acids. Trimming took off 5 bases at V and 6 bases at J, with 17 bases between the two ends. CDR3 coding DNA: TGTGCCAGCAGTGCAACCGGGACACGGGATGAAAAACTGTTTTTT. The encoded protein is CASSATGTRDEKLFF.

This clone was observed a single time. The rearrangement uses TRBV7-9 and TRBJ1-4, with 8 bases matching TRBD1. CDR1 and CDR2 from the germline V gene are SEHNR and FQNEAQ (reference sequence). CDR3 length equals 15 residues. Unmatched junction bases numbered 8, after V lost 4 bases and J lost 7 bases. The chain's CDR3 is CASSSLRGLGEKLFF. DNA of the CDR3: TGTGCCAGCAGCTCACTCAGGGGGCTAGGTGAAAAACTGTTTTTT.

J is TRBJ1-1 and V is TRBV18; maybe TRBD1 (5 bases). The length of the CDR3 is 14 residues. V dropped 3 bases and J dropped 3 bases, with 11 bases sitting between them. Looked up from germline, CDR1 is KGHSH and CDR2 is LQKENI. The CDR3 loop is CASSPRRGDTEAFF. CDR3 in DNA: TGTGCCAGCTCACCGAGGAGGGGTGACACTGAAGCTTTCTTT. Together with reference TRBV18 and TRBJ1-1, the CDR3 gives the full variable domain: NAGVMQNPRHLVRRRGQEARLRCSPMKGHSHVYWYRQLPEEGLKFMVYLQKENIIDESGMPKERFSAEFPKEGPSILRIQQVVRGDSAAYFCASSPRRGDTEAFFGQGTRLTVV.

The V gene is TRBV19, the J gene TRBJ1-3; D uncertain. The CDR3 sequence is 18 residues long. The V gene lost 1 base and the J gene lost 2 bases, with 18 bases spanning the gap. Looked up from germline, CDR1 is LNHDA and CDR2 is SQIVND (reference sequence). The DNA for the CDR3 is TGTGCCAGTAGTATAGGTCCCCGGCGGTCGCTGACTGGAAACACCATATATTTT. Protein product: CASSIGPRRSLTGNTIYF.

The genes are TRBV20-1 and TRBJ1-1; D call uncertain. There are 10 residues in the CDR3. Deletions cut 6 bases from V and 8 bases from J, with 10 bases between. The germline CDR1 and CDR2 sequences are DFQATT and SNEGSKA (reference sequence). CDR3 residues: CSALRHEAFF. DNA for the CDR3: TGCAGTGCCCTGAGACACGAAGCTTTCTTT.

This chain links TRBV7-9 with TRBJ2-5; 10 bases match TRBD1. CDR3 length: 14 amino acids. V was clipped by 8 bases and J by 5 bases; unmatched bases: 8. CDR1 is SEHNR, CDR2 FQNEAQ, per germline (reference sequence). CDR3 region: CASRGGTGAETQYF. The CDR3 DNA follows: TGTGCCAGCCGAGGAGGGACAGGGGCGGAGACCCAGTACTTC.